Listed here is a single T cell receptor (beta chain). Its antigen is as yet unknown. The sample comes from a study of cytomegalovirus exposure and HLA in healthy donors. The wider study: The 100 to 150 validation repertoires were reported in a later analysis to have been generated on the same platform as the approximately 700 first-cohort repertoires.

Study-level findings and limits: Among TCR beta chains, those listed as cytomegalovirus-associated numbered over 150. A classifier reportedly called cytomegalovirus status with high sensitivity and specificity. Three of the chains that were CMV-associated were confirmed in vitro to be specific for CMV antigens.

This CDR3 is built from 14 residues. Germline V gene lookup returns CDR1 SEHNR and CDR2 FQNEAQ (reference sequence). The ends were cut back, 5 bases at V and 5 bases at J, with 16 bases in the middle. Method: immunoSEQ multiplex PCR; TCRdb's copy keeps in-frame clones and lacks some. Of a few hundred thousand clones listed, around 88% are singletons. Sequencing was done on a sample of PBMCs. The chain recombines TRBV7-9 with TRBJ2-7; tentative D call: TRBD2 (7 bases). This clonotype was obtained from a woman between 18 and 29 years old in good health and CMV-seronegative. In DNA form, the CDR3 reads TGTGCCAGCAGCACCGTCGCGGGGGCCCACGAGCAGTACTTC. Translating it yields CASSTVAGAHEQYF.